This entry concerns a single TCR beta chain. Its specific antigen is unknown. The sample holds no much larger clone one base away, and base qualities are not on file. This sample's time point label indicates: cells obtained before transplantation from donor or recipient. CD3+CD4+ and CD3+CD8+ populations were FACS-sorted from unstimulated pre-transplant donor and recipient cells taken from spleen or lymph nodes. The sample is drawn from a study of graft-versus-host responses after intestinal transplantation (dated by TCRdb to the early 2020s). Turning to the overall study: Recipients received multivisceral, liver-intestinal, or isolated intestinal transplants. Every recipient was given anti-thymocyte globulin induction, followed by roughly 3 years of maintenance tacrolimus and steroids. After intestinal transplantation, graft-versus-host and host-versus-graft alloreactive T cell clones in the graft, circulation and bone marrow were tracked using bulk TCR-beta CDR3 sequencing. Alloreactive clones were identified by sequencing pre-transplant mixed lymphocyte reaction products and comparing these products with unstimulated pre-transplant donor and recipient T cells. A cohort of more than 20 intestinal transplant recipients, including one retransplant, was enrolled, and 3 patients lacking pretransplant specimens were excluded. A peak of at least 4% donor T cells among recipient peripheral blood mononuclear cells was the definition used for donor T cell macrochimerism. Samples from a few later patients were sequenced in-house on an Illumina MiSeq with MiXCR processing rather than by the commercial service. Findings and caveats that apply to the study as a whole: In patients with donor T cell macrochimerism, the allografts had high GvH to HvG T cell clonal ratios. GvH clones turned up in recipient bone marrow, with some appearing earlier in ileal mucosa or blood, a pattern consistent with an intestinal mucosal origin. Early after transplant, declines in HvG clones were associated with peak levels of circulating GvH clones. The relatively low number and heterogeneity of intestinal transplant patients limited the conclusions.

Library preparation used the immunoSEQ multiplex PCR assay. In most patients, genomic DNA was isolated using the Qiagen DNeasy Blood and Tissue Kit and sent frozen to Adaptive Biotechnologies for TCR sequencing. For most patients, high-throughput TCR-beta CDR3 sequencing of genomic DNA was performed by Adaptive Biotechnologies. Turning to the authors' computational methods: Adaptive's ImmunoSEQ software supplied the TCR sequencing data for around 19 patients, while MiXCR and VDJtools were used to process a few other patients. To correct CD4 versus CD8 sorting errors, sequences present in both subsets at a frequency ratio below 5:1 were removed. CDR3 nucleotide sequences shared by donor and recipient were removed because the origin of these sequences could not be assigned. At least 2-fold expansion over unstimulated cells and a minimum CFSE-low frequency of 0.002% (template counts) or 0.001% (read counts) were required for clones to be classified as alloreactive. Clones detected in sequenced pre-transplant spleen, lymph node, or MLR CFSE-low populations of the donor or recipient were defined as mappable. Cumulative frequency of alloreactive clones was calculated as a percentage of all sequences weighted by copy number. Drawn from immuneACCESS, this table holds only the in-frame rearrangements with V and J called that TCRdb kept. Clones are partly lost; checked studies trace under half to an unresolved V gene and leave the rest unexplained. Clone size and the V and J calls come from that table; the DNA yielded D and trimming. The sample table lists roughly 120,000 clones, over 75% of them with a count of one. Under 0.2% of the sample belongs to the ten largest clones.

The clonotype was recovered from a human donor who received an intestinal transplant. Sequences were derived from unstimulated CD4+ T cells sorted from spleen or lymph node cells, sampled before intestinal transplant.

The sequenced DNA: TGTGCCAGCAGCGGACAGGGGGATCAGCCCCAGCATTTT. Its translation is CASSGQGDQPQHF. The chain links TRBV6-1 with TRBJ1-5, with 10 bases in between that match TRBD1. The germline V gene yields MNHNS for CDR1 and SASEGT for CDR2. V ends up 6 bases short and J 5 bases short, with an unmatched junction base count of 1. Including cysteine and phenylalanine, the CDR3 has 13 amino acids. Only CDR3 DNA remains: 39 bases, in frame from the first base.